What follows are 19 T cell receptor beta chains derived from one specimen sequenced in a study of blood T cell repertoires in COVID-19. Repertoires were generated with immunoSEQ multiplex PCR, while TCRdb's copy carries only in-frame clones and drops some. The data contain 350,000 or so clones, approximately 89% of them singletons. The sequenced sample was peripheral blood. The origin of the receptors is a woman in her fifties or sixties with COVID-19, enrolled during active disease.

The table lists this clone with a count of one. This chain joins TRBV19 and TRBJ1-2; TRBD1 agrees at 8 bases. Germline assignment: CDR1 LNHDA and CDR2 SQIVND (reference sequence). The V gene end was trimmed by 6 bases and the J gene end by 7 bases; junction bases not matched to a gene: 13. This CDR3 contains 15 residues. The CDR3 spells CASRTQPLTGAGYTF. Written as DNA, the CDR3 is TGTGCCAGTAGAACTCAACCTCTGACAGGGGCTGGCTACACCTTC.

The chain is built from TRBV6-6 and TRBJ1-5; D might be TRBD1 (5 bases). V lost 4 bases and J 0 bases, leaving 7 bases between the germline ends. The length of the CDR3 is 14 residues. Germline CDR1 and CDR2: MNHNY and SVGAGI (reference sequence). The CDR3 region has the DNA TGTGCCAGCAGTTCGGGGGTTAGCAATCAGCCCCAGCATTTT. Protein: CASSSGVSNQPQHF.

The chain recombines TRBV19 with TRBJ2-7, with 9 bases that match TRBD1. The germline CDR1 and CDR2 sequences are LNHDA and SQIVND (reference sequence). The CDR3 sequence is 13 residues long. V was pared by 5 bases and J by 3 bases, with 2 bases of the junction left unmatched. DNA of the CDR3: TGTGCCAGTAGTGACAGGGGGTTCTACGAGCAGTACTTC. Translation: CASSDRGFYEQYF.

The rearrangement joins TRBV2 to TRBJ1-2; D remains ambiguous. Trimming stripped 3 bases from V and 4 bases from J, with 9 bases between. CDR1 is SNHLY and CDR2 is FYNNEI in the germline V gene. The CDR3 sequence is 13 residues long. The CDR3 loop reads CASSDPRSYGYTF. CDR3 DNA sequence: TGTGCCAGCAGTGATCCGAGGAGCTATGGCTACACCTTC.

The chain recombines TRBV5-4 with TRBJ1-2; 9 nucleotides match TRBD1. Germline CDR1 is SGHNT and CDR2 is YYREEE (reference sequence). Trimming cost V 2 bases and J 7 bases; bases outside gene matches: 9. The CDR3 sequence is 15 residues long. The CDR3 region has the DNA TGTGCCAGCAGCTTAAGGGACAGGGTTGGCGGTGGCTACACCTTC. As protein: CASSLRDRVGGGYTF.

V usage is TRBV4-1 and J usage is TRBJ2-5, with 7 bases lining up with TRBD2. CDR3 length: 17 residues. The germline CDR1 and CDR2 sequences are MGHRA and YSYEKL. The V segment lost 0 bases and the J segment 5 bases; nucleotides outside the gene matches: 12. CDR3 in amino acids: CASSQDRRETGGETQYF. The CDR3 region has the DNA TGCGCCAGCAGCCAAGATCGGCGGGAGACCGGGGGGGAGACCCAGTACTTC.

This chain joins TRBV19 and TRBJ1-4; TRBD1 matches 9 bases. Looked up from germline, CDR1 is LNHDA and CDR2 is SQIVND (reference sequence). This CDR3 region has 14 residues. The ends lost 7 bases at V and 7 bases at J; junction bases unmatched: 7. CDR3: CASNPGQGREKLFF. The CDR3 coding sequence is TGTGCCAGTAACCCGGGACAGGGTCGTGAAAAACTGTTTTTT.

V and J are TRBV3-1 (or the pseudogene TRBV3-2) and TRBJ1-2; the D gene is possibly TRBD1 (5 bases). Germline CDR1 and CDR2: LGHDT and YNNKEL (reference sequence). This CDR3 has 11 amino acids. V lost 0 bases and J lost 13, with 9 bases in between. DNA of the CDR3: TGTGCCAGCAGCCAAGACCTGGACACCACCTTC. Amino acids: CASSQDLDTTF.

This chain uses TRBV4-1 with TRBJ2-2, with a possible D match to TRBD2 (5 bases). Germline V CDR1 and CDR2: MGHRA, YSYEKL. CDR3 length: 16 amino acids. V was clipped by 0 bases and J by 5 bases, with 13 bases between them. The CDR3 nucleotides are TGCGCCAGCAGCCAAGAGCCGAGTCGGGAAACCGGGGAGCTGTTTTTT. Encoded protein: CASSQEPSRETGELFF.

J is TRBJ1-5 and V is TRBV19, with D uncertain. Germline assignment: CDR1 LNHDA and CDR2 SQIVND (reference sequence). This CDR3 region has 14 residues. V lost 2 bases and J lost 6, with 11 bases in between. DNA for the CDR3: TGTGCCAGTAGTATACAAGGAGAAGCTCAGCCCCAGCATTTT. It codes for CASSIQGEAQPQHF.

The chain is built from TRBV5-1 and TRBJ2-5, with D possibly being TRBD2 (6 bases). Trimming took 2 bases from V and 3 from J, leaving 14 bases between them. CDR3 length equals 15 residues. The germline V gene encodes CDR1 SGHRS and CDR2 YFSETQ. CDR3 DNA sequence: TGCGCCAGCAGCTTCCCTGGGACGGGGGAAGAGACCCAGTACTTC. Translation: CASSFPGTGEETQYF.

This chain connects TRBV5-1 to TRBJ1-2; TRBD1 matches 10 bases. Germline V gene data show CDR1 as SGHRS and CDR2 as YFSETQ. This CDR3 has 15 amino acids. V shed 0 bases, J shed 3 bases, and the junction held 2 bases outside the gene matches. The chain's CDR3 is CASSLAGTGDYGYTF. The CDR3 region has the DNA TGCGCCAGCAGCTTGGCCGGGACAGGGGACTATGGCTACACCTTC.

This rearrangement joins TRBV7-8 to TRBJ1-2, with TRBD1 as a possible D gene (5 bases). The CDR3 loop spans 14 amino acids. Germline V lookup: CDR1 SGHVS, CDR2 FQNEAQ. Trimming removed 2 bases from V and 3 bases from J, with 10 bases in between. The CDR3 protein is CASSLRGLDYGYTF. CDR3 nucleotides: TGTGCCAGCAGCTTAAGGGGCCTCGACTATGGCTACACCTTC. Looking up the rest from reference TRBV7-8 and TRBJ1-2 gives the full variable domain: GAGVSQSPRYKVAKRGQDVALRCDPISGHVSLFWYQQALGQGPEFLTYFQNEAQLDKSGLPSDRFFAERPEGSVSTLKIQRTQQEDSAVYLCASSLRGLDYGYTFGSGTRLTVV.

This clone came up once. The V call is TRBV4-2, the J call TRBJ1-2; tentative D call: TRBD1 (5 bases). This CDR3 has 14 residues. Per germline, CDR1 LGHNA and CDR2 YNFKEQ. V shed 1 base and J shed 6 bases, with 12 bases lying between them. This chain's CDR3 is CASSQVVGENGYTF. The CDR3 region has the DNA TGTGCCAGCAGCCAAGTGGTAGGGGAAAATGGCTACACCTTC.

This clone came up a few times. V is TRBV3-1 (or the pseudogene TRBV3-2) and J is TRBJ1-1; 7 positions agree with TRBD1. Germline CDR1 and CDR2: LGHDT and YNNKEL (reference sequence). V dropped 0 bases and J dropped 10; count of bases not matched to a gene: 14. This CDR3 has 16 amino acids. In DNA, the CDR3 is TGTGCCAGCAGCCAAGATTTACGGGGTGTGAGGGGGCGAGCTTTCTTT. This sequence encodes CASSQDLRGVRGRAFF.

V and J are TRBV19 and TRBJ2-7; 9 nucleotides agree with TRBD1. The CDR3 covers 14 residues. Trimming removed 5 bases from V and 1 base from J; junction bases left unmatched: 3. Per the germline V gene, CDR1 is LNHDA and CDR2 is SQIVND (reference sequence). DNA for the CDR3: TGTGCCAGTAGTCTCGGACAGGGGTCCTACGAGCAGTACTTC. Its translation: CASSLGQGSYEQYF.

The J gene is TRBJ2-7, the V gene TRBV6-5, with D unclear. V dropped 0 bases and J dropped 2 bases, with 14 bases sitting between them. This CDR3 comprises 16 residues. The germline V gene has CDR1 MNHEY and CDR2 SVGAGI. CDR3 DNA sequence: TGTGCCAGCAGTTACTCACACGCTGGCAGAACCTACGAGCAGTACTTC. Its translation: CASSYSHAGRTYEQYF.

This sequence joins TRBV7-6 and TRBJ1-2; 8 nucleotides align to TRBD1. The length of the CDR3 is 13 residues. J was trimmed by 5 bases and V by 5 bases; bases with no gene match: 4. Germline values: CDR1 SGHVS, CDR2 FNYEAQ. The CDR3 sequence: CASSPDRGYGYTF. CDR3 nucleotides: TGTGCCAGCAGCCCCGACAGGGGATATGGCTACACCTTC.

This chain connects TRBV11-3 to TRBJ2-1, with D perhaps TRBD1 (6 bases). V was pared by 2 bases and J by 8 bases, with 10 bases between. CDR3 length equals 13 residues. CDR1 is SGHNT, CDR2 YENEEA, per germline. The CDR3 DNA reads TGTGCCAGCAGCTTAACAGGGTGGCATGAGCAGTTCTTC. Its translation: CASSLTGWHEQFF.